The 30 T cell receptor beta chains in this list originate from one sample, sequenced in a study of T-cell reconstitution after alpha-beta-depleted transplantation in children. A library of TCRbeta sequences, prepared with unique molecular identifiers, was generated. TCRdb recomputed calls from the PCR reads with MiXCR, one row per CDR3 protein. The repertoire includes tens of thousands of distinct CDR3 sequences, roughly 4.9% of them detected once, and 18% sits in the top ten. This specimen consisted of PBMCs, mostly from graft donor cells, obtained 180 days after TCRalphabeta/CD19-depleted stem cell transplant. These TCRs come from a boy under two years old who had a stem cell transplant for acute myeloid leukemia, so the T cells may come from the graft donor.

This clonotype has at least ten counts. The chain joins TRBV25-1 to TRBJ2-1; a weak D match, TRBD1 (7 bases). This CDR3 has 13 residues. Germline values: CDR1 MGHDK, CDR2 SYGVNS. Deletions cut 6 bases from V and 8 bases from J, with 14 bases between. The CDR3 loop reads CASSQGGNDEQFF. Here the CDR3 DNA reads TGTGCCAGCAGCCAGGGGGGCAACGATGAGCAGTTCTTC.

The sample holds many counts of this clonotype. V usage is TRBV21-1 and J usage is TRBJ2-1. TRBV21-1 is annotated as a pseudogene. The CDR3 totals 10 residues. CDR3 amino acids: CASNPNEQFF. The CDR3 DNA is TGTGCCAGCAATCCCAATGAGCAGTTCTTC.

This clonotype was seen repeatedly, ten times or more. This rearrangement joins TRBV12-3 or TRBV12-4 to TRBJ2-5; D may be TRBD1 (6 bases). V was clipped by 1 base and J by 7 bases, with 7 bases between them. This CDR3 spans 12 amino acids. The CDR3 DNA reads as TGTGCCAGCAGTTTAGGGGGGCGGACCCAGTACTTC. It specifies CASSLGGRTQYF.

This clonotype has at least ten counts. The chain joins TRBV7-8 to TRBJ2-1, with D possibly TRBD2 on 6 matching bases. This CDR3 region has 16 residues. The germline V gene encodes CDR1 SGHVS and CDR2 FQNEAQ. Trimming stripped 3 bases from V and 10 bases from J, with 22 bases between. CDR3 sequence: CASSFVETRGRSEQFF. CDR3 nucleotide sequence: TGTGCCAGCAGCTTTGTTGAGACTAGAGGTCGGAGCGAGCAGTTCTTC.

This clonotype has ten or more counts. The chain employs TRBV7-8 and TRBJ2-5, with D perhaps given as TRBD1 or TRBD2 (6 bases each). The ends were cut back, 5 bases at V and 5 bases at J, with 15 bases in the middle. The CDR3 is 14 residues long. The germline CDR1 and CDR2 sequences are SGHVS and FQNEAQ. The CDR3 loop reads CASSTNRGGETQYF. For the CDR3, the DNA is TGTGCCAGCAGCACCAACCGAGGGGGGGAGACCCAGTACTTC. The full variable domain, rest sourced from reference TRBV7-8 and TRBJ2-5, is GAGVSQSPRYKVAKRGQDVALRCDPISGHVSLFWYQQALGQGPEFLTYFQNEAQLDKSGLPSDRFFAERPEGSVSTLKIQRTQQEDSAVYLCASSTNRGGETQYFGPGTRLLVL.

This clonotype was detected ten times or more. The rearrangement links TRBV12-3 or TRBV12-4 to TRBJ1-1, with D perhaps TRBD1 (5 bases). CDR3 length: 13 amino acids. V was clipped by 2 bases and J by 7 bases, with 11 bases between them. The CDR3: CASSLRGDIEAFF. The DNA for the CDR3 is TGTGCCAGCAGTTTAAGGGGAGACATTGAAGCTTTCTTT.

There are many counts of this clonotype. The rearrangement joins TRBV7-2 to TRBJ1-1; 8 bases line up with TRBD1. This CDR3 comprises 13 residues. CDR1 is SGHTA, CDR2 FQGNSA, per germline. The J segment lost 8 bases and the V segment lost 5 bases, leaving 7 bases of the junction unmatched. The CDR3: CASSDRTGYEAFF. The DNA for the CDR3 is TGTGCCAGCAGCGATCGGACAGGGTACGAAGCTTTCTTT.

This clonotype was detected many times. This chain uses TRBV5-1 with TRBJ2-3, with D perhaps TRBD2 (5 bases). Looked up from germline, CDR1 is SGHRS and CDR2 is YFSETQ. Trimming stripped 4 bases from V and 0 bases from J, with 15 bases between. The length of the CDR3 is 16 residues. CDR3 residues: CASSTMLAHSTDTQYF. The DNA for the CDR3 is TGCGCCAGCAGCACCATGCTAGCACATAGCACAGATACGCAGTATTTT.

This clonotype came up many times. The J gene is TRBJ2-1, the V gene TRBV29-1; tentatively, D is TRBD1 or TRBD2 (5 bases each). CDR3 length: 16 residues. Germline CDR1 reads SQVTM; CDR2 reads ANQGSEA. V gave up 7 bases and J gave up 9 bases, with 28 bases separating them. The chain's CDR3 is CSAITPQDGTYGEQFF. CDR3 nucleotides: TGCAGCGCCATTACCCCACAGGACGGGACCTACGGTGAGCAGTTCTTC.

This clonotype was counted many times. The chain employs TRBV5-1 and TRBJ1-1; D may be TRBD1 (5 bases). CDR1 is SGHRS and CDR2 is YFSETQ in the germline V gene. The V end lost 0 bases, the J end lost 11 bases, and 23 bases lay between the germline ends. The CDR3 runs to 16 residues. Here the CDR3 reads CASSLGLRGLLLGAFF. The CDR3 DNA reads TGCGCCAGCAGCTTGGGACTCCGGGGCCTCCTCCTGGGGGCTTTCTTT.

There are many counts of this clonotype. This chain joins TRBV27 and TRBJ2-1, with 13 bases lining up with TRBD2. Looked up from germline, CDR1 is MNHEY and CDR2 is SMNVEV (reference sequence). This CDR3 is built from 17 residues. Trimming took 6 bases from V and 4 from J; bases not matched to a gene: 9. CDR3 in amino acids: CASSHLGTSGDYNEQFF. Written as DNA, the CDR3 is TGTGCCAGCAGCCACTTGGGGACTAGCGGGGATTACAATGAGCAGTTCTTC.

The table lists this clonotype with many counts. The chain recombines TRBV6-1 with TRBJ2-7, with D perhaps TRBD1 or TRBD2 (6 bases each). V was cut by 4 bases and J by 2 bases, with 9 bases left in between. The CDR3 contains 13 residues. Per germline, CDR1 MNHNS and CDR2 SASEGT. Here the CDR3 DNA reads TGTGCCAGCAGTGTGAGGGGGGCCTACGAGCAGTACTTC. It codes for CASSVRGAYEQYF.

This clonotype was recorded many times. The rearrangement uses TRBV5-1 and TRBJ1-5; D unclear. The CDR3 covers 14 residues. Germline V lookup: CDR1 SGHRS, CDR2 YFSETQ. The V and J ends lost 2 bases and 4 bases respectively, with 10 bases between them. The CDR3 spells CASSLPTGNQPQHF. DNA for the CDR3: TGCGCCAGCAGCTTACCGACCGGGAATCAGCCCCAGCATTTT. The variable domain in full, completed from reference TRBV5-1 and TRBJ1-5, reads KAGVTQTPRYLIKTRGQQVTLSCSPISGHRSVSWYQQTPGQGLQFLFEYFSETQRNKGNFPGRFSGRQFSNSRSEMNVSTLELGDSALYLCASSLPTGNQPQHFGDGTRLSIL.

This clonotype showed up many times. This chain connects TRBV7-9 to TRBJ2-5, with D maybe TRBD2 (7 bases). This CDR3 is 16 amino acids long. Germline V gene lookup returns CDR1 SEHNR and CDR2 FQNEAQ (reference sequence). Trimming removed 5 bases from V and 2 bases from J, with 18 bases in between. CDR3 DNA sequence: TGTGCCAGCAGCGAGAGGGGGGGGCCGCGGCAAGAGACCCAGTACTTC. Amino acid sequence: CASSERGGPRQETQYF.

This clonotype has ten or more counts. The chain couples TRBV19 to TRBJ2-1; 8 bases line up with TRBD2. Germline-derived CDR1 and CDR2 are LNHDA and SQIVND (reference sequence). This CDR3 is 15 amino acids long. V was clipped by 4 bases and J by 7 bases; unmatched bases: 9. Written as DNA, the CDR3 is TGTGCCAGTAGTAGCCTCGGGGGGGCCATGAATGAGCAGTTCTTC. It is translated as CASSSLGGAMNEQFF.

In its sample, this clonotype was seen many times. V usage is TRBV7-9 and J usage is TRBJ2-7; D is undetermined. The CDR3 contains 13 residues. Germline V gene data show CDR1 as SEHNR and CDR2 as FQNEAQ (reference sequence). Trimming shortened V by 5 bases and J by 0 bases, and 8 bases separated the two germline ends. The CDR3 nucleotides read TGTGCCAGCAGCCGCGTTAGCTCCTACGAGCAGTACTTC. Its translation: CASSRVSSYEQYF.

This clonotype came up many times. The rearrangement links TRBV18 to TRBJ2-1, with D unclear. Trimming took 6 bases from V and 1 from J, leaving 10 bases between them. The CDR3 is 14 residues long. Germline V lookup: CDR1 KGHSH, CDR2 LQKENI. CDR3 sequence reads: CASSNSGSYNEQFF. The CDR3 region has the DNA TGTGCCAGCTCGAATAGTGGTTCCTACAATGAGCAGTTCTTC.

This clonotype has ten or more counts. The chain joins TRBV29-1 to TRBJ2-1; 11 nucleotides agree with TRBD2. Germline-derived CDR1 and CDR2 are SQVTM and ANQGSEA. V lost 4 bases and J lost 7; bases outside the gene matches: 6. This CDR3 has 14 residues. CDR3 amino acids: CSVGIAGGRNEQFF. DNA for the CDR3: TGCAGCGTTGGTATAGCGGGGGGGCGGAATGAGCAGTTCTTC.

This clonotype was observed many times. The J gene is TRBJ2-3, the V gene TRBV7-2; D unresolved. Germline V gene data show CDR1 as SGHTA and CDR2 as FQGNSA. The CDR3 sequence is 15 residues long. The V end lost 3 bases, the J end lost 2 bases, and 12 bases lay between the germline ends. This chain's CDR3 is CASSLTPTLTDTQYF. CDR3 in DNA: TGTGCCAGCAGCTTGACCCCGACCCTCACAGATACGCAGTATTTT.

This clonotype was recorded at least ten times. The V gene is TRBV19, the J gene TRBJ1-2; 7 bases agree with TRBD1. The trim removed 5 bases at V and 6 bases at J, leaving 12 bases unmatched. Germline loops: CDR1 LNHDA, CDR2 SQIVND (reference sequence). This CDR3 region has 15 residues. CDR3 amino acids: CASSASTGLMDGYTF. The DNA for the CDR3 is TGTGCCAGTAGTGCCTCGACAGGGTTAATGGATGGCTACACCTTC.

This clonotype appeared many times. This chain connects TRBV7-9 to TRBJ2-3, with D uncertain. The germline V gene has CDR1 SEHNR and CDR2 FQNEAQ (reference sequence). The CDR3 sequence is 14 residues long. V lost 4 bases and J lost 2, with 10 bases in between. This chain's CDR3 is CASSSNLLTDTQYF. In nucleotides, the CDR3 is TGTGCCAGCAGCTCGAACCTCCTCACAGATACGCAGTATTTT.

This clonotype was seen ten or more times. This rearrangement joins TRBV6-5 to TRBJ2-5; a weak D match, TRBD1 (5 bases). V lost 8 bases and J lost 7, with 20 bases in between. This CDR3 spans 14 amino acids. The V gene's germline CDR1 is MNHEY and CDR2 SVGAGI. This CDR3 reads CASGTDSFRRTQYF. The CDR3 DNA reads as TGTGCCAGCGGAACTGACAGTTTCAGGAGGACCCAGTACTTC.

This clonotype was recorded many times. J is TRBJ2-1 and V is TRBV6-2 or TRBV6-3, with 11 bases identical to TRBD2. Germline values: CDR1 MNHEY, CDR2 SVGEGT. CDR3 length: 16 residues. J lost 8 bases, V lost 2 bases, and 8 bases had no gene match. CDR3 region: CASSYRLAGGGDEQFF. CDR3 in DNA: TGTGCCAGCAGTTACAGGCTAGCGGGGGGTGGAGATGAGCAGTTCTTC.

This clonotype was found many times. In DNA, the CDR3 is TGTGCCAGCTCACGGTGGGACATCTCTGTCTCTGGGGCCAACGTCCTGACTTTC. Protein sequence: CASSRWDISVSGANVLTF. The chain carries TRBV18 and TRBJ2-6, with D possibly TRBD1 on 6 matching bases. V dropped 4 bases and J dropped 0 bases, with 16 bases sitting between them. The CDR3 is 18 residues long. Germline V gene data show CDR1 as KGHSH and CDR2 as LQKENI.

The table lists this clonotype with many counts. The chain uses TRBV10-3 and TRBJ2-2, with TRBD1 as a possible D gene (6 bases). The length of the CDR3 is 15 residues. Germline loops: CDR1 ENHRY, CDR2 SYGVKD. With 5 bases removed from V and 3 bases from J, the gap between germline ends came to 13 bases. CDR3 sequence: CAISTGQFHTGELFF. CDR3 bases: TGTGCCATCAGTACCGGACAGTTTCACACCGGGGAGCTGTTTTTT.

The CDR3 DNA is TGTGCCAGCAGACCAAGAGATTCCTACGAGCAGTACTTC. It specifies CASRPRDSYEQYF. V gene TRBV3-1 combines with J gene TRBJ2-7, with D unclear. V was clipped by 6 bases and J by 1 base, with 10 bases between them. This CDR3 is built from 13 residues. CDR1 LGHDT and CDR2 YNNKEL come from the germline V gene (reference sequence).

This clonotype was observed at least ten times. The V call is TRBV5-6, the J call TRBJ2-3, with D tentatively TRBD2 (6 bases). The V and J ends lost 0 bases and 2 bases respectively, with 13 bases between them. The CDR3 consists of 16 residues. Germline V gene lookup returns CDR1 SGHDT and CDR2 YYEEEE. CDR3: CASSLAGGDLTDTQYF. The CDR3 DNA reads TGTGCCAGCAGCTTGGCCGGCGGGGACCTCACAGATACGCAGTATTTT.

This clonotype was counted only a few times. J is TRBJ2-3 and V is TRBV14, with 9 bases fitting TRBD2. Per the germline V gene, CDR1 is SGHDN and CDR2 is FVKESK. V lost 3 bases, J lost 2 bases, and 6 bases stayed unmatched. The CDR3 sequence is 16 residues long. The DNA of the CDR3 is TGTGCCAGCAGCCACTGGGGACTAGCCTTCACAGATACGCAGTATTTT. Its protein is CASSHWGLAFTDTQYF.

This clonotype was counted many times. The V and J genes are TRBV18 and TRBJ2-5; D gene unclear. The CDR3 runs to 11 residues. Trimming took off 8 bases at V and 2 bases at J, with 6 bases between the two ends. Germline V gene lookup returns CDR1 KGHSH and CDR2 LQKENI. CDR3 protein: CASSPQETQYF. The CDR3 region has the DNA TGTGCCAGCAGTCCTCAAGAGACCCAGTACTTC.

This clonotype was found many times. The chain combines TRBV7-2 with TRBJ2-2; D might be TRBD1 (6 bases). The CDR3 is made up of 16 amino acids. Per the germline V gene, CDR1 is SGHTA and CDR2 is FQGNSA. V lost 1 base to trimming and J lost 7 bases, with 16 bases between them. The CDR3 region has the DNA TGTGCCAGCAGCTTAGGGCAGGGGAGTTACGTCGGGGAGCTGTTTTTT. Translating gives CASSLGQGSYVGELFF.